The next 21 T cell receptor delta chains were all read from a single sample in a study of gamma-delta chains in newborns, infants, children. TCRdb reprocessed the reads using CATT. This table holds more than 2,500 delta-chain clones, 1.1% found once. Material for sequencing was blood. These receptors originate from a child who was a newborn, infant or young child, either healthy, febrile or measles-vaccinated (not recorded which).

A word on this clone: TCRdb has a much larger clone's protein, which differs at residue 5 from the translation of this DNA, likely because of a read error; what is shown is the protein translated from the DNA. The chain combines TRDV2 with TRDJ3; tentatively, D is TRDD3 (5 bases). V lost 3 bases, J lost 0 bases, and 14 bases lay in between. CDR3 length: 18 residues. CDR1 and CDR2 (germline): GEAIGNYY, EKD. The chain's CDR3 is CACDAVTWDSWDTRQMFF. Here the CDR3 DNA reads TGTGCCTGTGACGCCGTCACCTGGGACTCCTGGGACACCCGACAGATGTTTTTC.

By share of the sample, this clone is large. In the same sample, other DNA sequences code for this CDR3. The chain links TRDV2 to TRDJ3; 7 bases align to TRDD3. The CDR3 runs 18 residues. V lost 3 bases, J lost 0 bases, and 7 bases stayed unmatched. Germline CDR1 GEAIGNYY, CDR2 EKD. The CDR3: CACDVLGFSSWDTRQMFF. CDR3 DNA: TGTGCCTGTGACGTACTGGGGTTTAGCTCCTGGGACACCCGACAGATGTTTTTC.

Comment on this clone: This DNA's translation differs at residue 16 from TCRdb's protein, which comes from a much larger clone; a read error is likely, and the protein shown is translated from the DNA. The chain combines TRDV2 with TRDJ3; 10 bases agree with TRDD3. This CDR3 spans 17 amino acids. CDR1 is GEAIGNYY and CDR2 is EKD in the germline V gene. CDR3 coding DNA: TGTGCCTGTGACAAACTGGGGGATTACTGGGACACCCGACAGATGATTTTC. Protein: CACDKLGDYWDTRQMIF.

There are a few counts of this clone. A far larger clone is one nucleotide away, so this likely arose from a read error. The same CDR3 can be traced to other DNA sequences in this sample. The V call is TRDV2, the J call TRDJ3; TRDD3 aligns across 11 bases. The CDR3 extends over 19 amino acids. Germline CDR1 and CDR2: GEAIGNYY and EKD. Here the CDR3 reads CACDPLLGDNPWDTRQMFF. CDR3 DNA sequence: TGTGCCTGTGACCCATTACTGGGGGATAATCCCTGGGACACCCGTCAGATGTTTTTC.

A remark on this clone: TCRdb attributes to this sequence the protein of a much larger clone, which differs from the DNA translation at residue 16; a read error is likely, and the protein displayed is translated from the DNA. The V and J genes are TRDV2 and TRDJ3; 9 bases align to TRDD3. This CDR3 has 18 amino acids. Germline CDR1 and CDR2: GEAIGNYY and EKD. The CDR3 sequence: CACDPLGGYSWDTRQTFF. In DNA, the CDR3 is TGTGCCTGTGACCCTTTGGGGGGATACTCCTGGGACACCCGACAGACGTTTTTC.

This clone has more than one count but fewer than ten. The protein TCRdb gives is from a much larger clone and does not agree with this DNA's translation at residue 3, likely a read error; the protein shown here comes from the DNA. The V and J genes are TRDV2 and TRDJ3; TRDD3 aligns across 8 bases. The CDR3 consists of 18 residues. Germline V gene data show CDR1 as GEAIGNYY and CDR2 as EKD. The CDR3 DNA follows: TGTGCCTGGGACATACTGGGGGGTCGCTCCTGGGACACCCGACAGATGTTTTTC. Its translation is CAWDILGGRSWDTRQMFF.

This clone was counted between two and nine times. This likely reflects a read error, since a far larger clone is one base away. The chain recombines TRDV2 with TRDJ3; possibly TRDD3 for D (6 bases). Germline V gene lookup returns CDR1 GEAIGNYY and CDR2 EKD. V shed 0 bases and J shed 2 bases, with 19 bases lying between them. The CDR3 is 20 residues long. As DNA, the CDR3 is TGTGCCTGTGACACCCTCGGGGGACTCCTAAGCCCCTGGGACACCCGACAGATGTTTTTC. It yields the protein CACDTLGGLLSPWDTRQMFF.

Notes on this clone: One junction end does not reproduce the germline sequence, and a read error may be involved. CDR3: CACDTVGGYWGTRQVFF. Written as DNA, the CDR3 is TGTGCCTGTGACACCGTCGGGGGATACTGGGGGACCCGACAGGTGTTTTTC. The chain carries TRDV2 and TRDJ3; TRDD3 agrees at 9 bases. Germline assignment: CDR1 GEAIGNYY and CDR2 EKD. The CDR3 consists of 17 residues.

Turning to this clone: It is likely a read error: a sequence one base away is far more abundant. The sample holds other DNA sequences that translate to the same CDR3. The chain recombines TRDV2 with TRDJ1; 11 positions agree with TRDD3. Germline values: CDR1 GEAIGNYY, CDR2 EKD. This CDR3 spans 14 amino acids. The CDR3 loop reads CACDVLGDKNKLIF. The CDR3 nucleotides are TGTGCCTGTGACGTACTGGGGGATAAGAACAAACTCATTTTT.

Details on this clone: The TCRdb protein, from a much larger clone, departs from this DNA's translation at residue 9, likely by read error; the protein shown derives from the DNA. The chain combines TRDV2 with TRDJ3; D might be TRDD3 (5 bases). CDR3 size: 18 residues. Germline CDR1 reads GEAIGNYY; CDR2 reads EKD. The DNA for the CDR3 is TGTGCCTGTGACACCGTCACCTGGAGCTCCTGGGACACTCGACAGATGTTTTTC. Translated, it gives CACDTVTWSSWDTRQMFF.

This clone was recorded a few times. A far larger clone lies a single base away; this is likely a read error. Distinct nucleotide sequences in the sample also encode this CDR3. The J gene is TRDJ3, the V gene TRDV2; TRDD3 aligns across 9 bases. V was clipped by 3 bases and J by 0 bases; unmatched bases: 14. Germline V gene lookup returns CDR1 GEAIGNYY and CDR2 EKD. This CDR3 has 21 residues. In DNA form, the CDR3 reads TGTGCCTGTGACCGCTACTGGGGGACACGTCTTAGCTCCTGGGACACCCGACAGATGTTTTTC. Protein sequence: CACDRYWGTRLSSWDTRQMFF.

With respect to this clone: The TCRdb record carries a much larger clone's protein, which differs from this DNA's translation at residue 15; a read error is the likely cause, and the protein listed here is the DNA translation. The gene calls are TRDV2 and TRDJ3, with 8 positions matching TRDD3. The germline V gene has CDR1 GEAIGNYY and CDR2 EKD. CDR3 size: 18 residues. The CDR3 coding sequence is TGTGCCTGTGACATACTGGGGGGTCGCTCCTGGGACACCCGACGGATGTTTTTC. As protein: CACDILGGRSWDTRRMFF.

Remarks on this clone: The likely explanation is a read error, given a far larger clone one base away. Other nucleotide sequences from this sample produce the same CDR3. V and J are TRDV2 and TRDJ3; 9 nucleotides agree with TRDD3. The CDR3 has 17 amino acids. Germline CDR1 is GEAIGNYY and CDR2 is EKD. CDR3 DNA: TGTGCCTGTGACTTACTGGGGGACACCTGGGACACCCGGCAGATGTTTTTC. This sequence encodes CACDLLGDTWDTRQMFF.

To note about this clone: Translating this DNA gives a protein that differs at residue 5 from the TCRdb one, which belongs to a much larger clone; a read error is likely, and the protein shown is this translation. This chain uses TRDV2 with TRDJ3; D perhaps matches TRDD3 (5 bases). The CDR3 loop spans 19 amino acids. Per germline, CDR1 GEAIGNYY and CDR2 EKD. The V end lost 2 bases, the J end lost 0 bases, and 16 bases lay between the germline ends. CDR3 in DNA: TGTGCCTGTGACATGGGACCGGGGGTCCACTCCTGGGACACCCGACAGATGTTTTTC. It yields the protein CACDMGPGVHSWDTRQMFF.

This clone was seen a handful of times. This chain connects TRDV2 to TRDJ2, with 10 nucleotides matching TRDD3. V shed 2 bases, J shed 5 bases, and the junction held 1 base outside the gene matches. The CDR3 covers 14 residues. Per germline, CDR1 GEAIGNYY and CDR2 EKD. CDR3 DNA sequence: TGTGCCTGTGACATACTGGGGGATACAGCACAACTCTTCTTT. As protein: CACDILGDTAQLFF.

The chain employs TRDV2 and TRDJ1, with TRDD3 matching 9 bases. V trimming: 4 bases; J trimming: 3 bases; junction bases outside the gene matches: 5. Per the germline V gene, CDR1 is GEAIGNYY and CDR2 is EKD. CDR3 length equals 14 residues. CDR3 residues: CACDALGDADKLIF. The DNA for the CDR3 is TGTGCCTGTGATGCACTGGGGGACGCCGATAAACTCATCTTT.

This clone was detected a few times. It differs at one base from a far larger clone, so likely a read error. Additional DNA sequences in this sample encode the identical CDR3. The V call is TRDV2, the J call TRDJ3; 10 bases line up with TRDD3. Trimming cost V 0 bases and J 0 bases; bases outside gene matches: 7. The CDR3 is 20 residues long. Germline loops: CDR1 GEAIGNYY, CDR2 EKD. This CDR3 reads CACDTVLGDTRSWDTRQMFF. As DNA, the CDR3 is TGTGCCTGTGACACCGTATTGGGGGATACCCGCTCCTGGGACACCCGACAGATGTTTTTC.

This clone was seen a handful of times. Only one base separates this from a far larger clonotype, so it likely reflects a read error. V is TRDV1 and J is TRDJ1; TRDD2 is a possible D gene (8 bases). With 0 bases removed from V and 0 bases from J, the gap between germline ends came to 32 bases. The CDR3 is 23 amino acids. Germline assignment: CDR1 TSWWSYY and CDR2 QGS. This CDR3 is CALGELVPGLPRRLGAYTDKLIF. The CDR3, as DNA: TGTGCTCTTGGGGAACTAGTTCCCGGCCTTCCTAGGAGGCTGGGGGCGTACACCGATAAACTCATCTTT.

This clone has a handful of counts. One end of the junction does not line up with germline, which may come from a read error. V is TRDV2 and J is TRDJ3; TRDD3 matches 9 bases. Germline CDR1 and CDR2: GEAIGNYY and EKD. The CDR3 has 14 residues. CDR3 DNA sequence: TGTGCCTGTGACTTACTGGGGGAGACCCGACAGATGTTTTTC. Translated: CACDLLGETRQMFF.

This clone was observed a handful of times. Only one base separates this from a far larger clonotype, so it likely reflects a read error. The sample has other DNA sequences that encode this CDR3 too. The chain combines TRDV2 with TRDJ1; 11 bases match TRDD3. This CDR3 has 15 residues. Germline V lookup: CDR1 GEAIGNYY, CDR2 EKD. Trimming cost V 4 bases and J 2 bases; bases outside gene matches: 5. The CDR3 sequence is CACDGLGDNTDKLIF. CDR3 coding DNA: TGTGCCTGTGATGGACTGGGGGATAATACCGATAAACTCATCTTT.

Turning to this clone: The TCRdb protein, from a much larger clone, departs from this DNA's translation at residue 18, likely by read error; the protein shown derives from the DNA. The V gene is TRDV2, the J gene TRDJ3; TRDD3 agrees at 7 bases. The germline CDR1 and CDR2 sequences are GEAIGNYY and EKD. The CDR3 contains 20 residues. The CDR3 DNA reads TGTGCCTGTGACACCGTTGAGGGATACTTAAGCTCCTGGGACACCCGACAGACGTTTTTC. Amino acid sequence: CACDTVEGYLSSWDTRQTFF.